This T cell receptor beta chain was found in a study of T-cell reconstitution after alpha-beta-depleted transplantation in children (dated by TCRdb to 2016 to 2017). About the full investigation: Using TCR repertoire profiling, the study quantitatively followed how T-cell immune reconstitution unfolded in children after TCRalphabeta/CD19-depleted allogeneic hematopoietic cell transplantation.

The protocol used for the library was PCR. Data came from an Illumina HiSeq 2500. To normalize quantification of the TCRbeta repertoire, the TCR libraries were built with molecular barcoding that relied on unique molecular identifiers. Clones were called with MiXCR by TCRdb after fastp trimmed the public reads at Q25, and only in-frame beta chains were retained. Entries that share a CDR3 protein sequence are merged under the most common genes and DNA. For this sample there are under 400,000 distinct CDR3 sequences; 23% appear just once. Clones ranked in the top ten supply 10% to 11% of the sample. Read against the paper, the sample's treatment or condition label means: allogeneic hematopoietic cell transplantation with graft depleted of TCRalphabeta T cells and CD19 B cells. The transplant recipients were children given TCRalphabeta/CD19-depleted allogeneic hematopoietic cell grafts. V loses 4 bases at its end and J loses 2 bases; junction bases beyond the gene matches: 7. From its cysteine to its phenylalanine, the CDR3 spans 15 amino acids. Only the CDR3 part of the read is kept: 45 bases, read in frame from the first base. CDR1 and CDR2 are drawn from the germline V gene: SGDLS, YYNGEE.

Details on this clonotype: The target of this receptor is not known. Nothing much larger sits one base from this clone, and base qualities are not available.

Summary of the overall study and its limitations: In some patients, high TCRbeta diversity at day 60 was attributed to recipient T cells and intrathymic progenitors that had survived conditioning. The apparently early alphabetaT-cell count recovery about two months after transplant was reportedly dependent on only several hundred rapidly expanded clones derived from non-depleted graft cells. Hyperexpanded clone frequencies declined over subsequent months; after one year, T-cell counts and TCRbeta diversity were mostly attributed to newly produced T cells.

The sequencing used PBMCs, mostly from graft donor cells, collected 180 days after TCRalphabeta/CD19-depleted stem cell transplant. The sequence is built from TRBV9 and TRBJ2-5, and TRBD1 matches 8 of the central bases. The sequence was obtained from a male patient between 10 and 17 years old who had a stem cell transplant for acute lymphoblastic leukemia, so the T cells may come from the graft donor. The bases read TGTGCCAGCAGCCTTCGGACAGGGTCTCAAGAGACCCAGTACTTC. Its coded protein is CASSLRTGSQETQYF.